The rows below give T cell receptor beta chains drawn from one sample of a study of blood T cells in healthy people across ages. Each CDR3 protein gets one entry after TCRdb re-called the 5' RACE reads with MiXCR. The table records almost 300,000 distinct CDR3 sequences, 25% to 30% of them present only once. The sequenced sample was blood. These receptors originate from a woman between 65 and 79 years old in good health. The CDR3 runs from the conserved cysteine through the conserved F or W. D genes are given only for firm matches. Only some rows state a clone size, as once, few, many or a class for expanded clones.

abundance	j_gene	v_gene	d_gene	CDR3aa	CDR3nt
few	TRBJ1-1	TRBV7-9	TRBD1	CASSTQRGQGAFF	TGTGCCAGCAGCACCCAACGGGGACAGGGAGCTTTCTTT
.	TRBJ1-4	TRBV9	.	CASSVGGEHNEKLFF	TGTGCCAGCAGCGTAGGAGGGGAGCATAATGAAAAACTGTTTTTT
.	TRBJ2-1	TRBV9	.	CASSAQNEQFF	TGTGCCAGCAGCGCCCAGAATGAGCAGTTCTTC
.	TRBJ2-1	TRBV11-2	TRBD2	CASSRTSGGAYNEQFF	TGTGCCAGCAGCCGTACTAGCGGGGGGGCCTACAATGAGCAGTTCTTC
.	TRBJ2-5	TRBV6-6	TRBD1	CASTRGRWETQYF	TGTGCCAGCACTAGGGGGCGGTGGGAGACCCAGTACTTC
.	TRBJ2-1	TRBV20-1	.	CSARERANEQFF	TGCAGTGCTAGAGAGAGAGCCAATGAGCAGTTCTTC
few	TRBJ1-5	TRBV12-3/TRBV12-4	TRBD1	CASSIPGTGGQPQHF	TGTGCCAGCAGTATCCCCGGGACAGGGGGACAGCCCCAGCATTTT
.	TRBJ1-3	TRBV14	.	CASSQMSGIPGNTIYF	TGTGCCAGCAGCCAGATGAGTGGAATCCCTGGAAACACCATATATTTT
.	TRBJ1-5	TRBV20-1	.	CSAGVGSNQPQHF	TGCAGTGCTGGCGTGGGCAGCAATCAGCCCCAGCATTTT
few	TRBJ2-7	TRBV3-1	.	CASSQPPGDTYEQYF	TGTGCCAGCAGCCAACCACCCGGGGATACCTACGAGCAGTACTTC
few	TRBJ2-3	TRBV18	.	CASSPPAADTQYF	TGTGCCAGCTCACCACCGGCTGCAGATACGCAGTATTTT
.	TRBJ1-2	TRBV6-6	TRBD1	CASMTGVFGYTF	TGTGCCAGCATGACAGGGGTATTTGGCTACACCTTC
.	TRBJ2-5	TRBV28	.	CASSLIQRTLKTQYF	TGTGCCAGCAGTTTAATTCAAAGGACTCTAAAGACCCAGTACTTC
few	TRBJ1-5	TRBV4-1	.	CASSQAEASNQPQHF	TGCGCCAGCAGCCAGGCCGAGGCTAGCAATCAGCCCCAGCATTTT
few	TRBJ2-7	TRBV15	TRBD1	CATSLRGWTGNSYEQYF	TGTGCCACCAGCCTCCGAGGTTGGACAGGGAACTCCTACGAGCAGTACTTC
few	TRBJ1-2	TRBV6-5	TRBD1	CASSQDRGQSYGYTF	TGTGCCAGCAGCCAAGACAGGGGGCAAAGTTATGGCTACACCTTC
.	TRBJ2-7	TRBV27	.	CATRPNRYHYEQYF	TGTGCCACCCGACCAAACAGGTACCACTACGAGCAGTACTTC
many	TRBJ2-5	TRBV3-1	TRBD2	CASRVGLAGDQETQYF	TGTGCCAGCAGGGTCGGACTAGCGGGAGACCAAGAGACCCAGTACTTC
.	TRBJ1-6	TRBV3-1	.	CASSADINSPLHF	TGTGCCAGCAGCGCGGACATTAATTCACCCCTCCACTTT
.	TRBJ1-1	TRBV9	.	CASSVAIKGGGSGLTEAFF	TGTGCCAGCAGCGTAGCGATAAAGGGGGGAGGGTCCGGGTTGACTGAAGCTTTCTTT
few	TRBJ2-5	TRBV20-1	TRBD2	CSARDWVAGETQYF	TGCAGTGCTAGAGATTGGGTAGCGGGAGAGACCCAGTACTTC
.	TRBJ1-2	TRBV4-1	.	CASSQGPFYGYTF	TGCGCCAGCAGCCAAGGACCTTTCTATGGCTACACCTTC
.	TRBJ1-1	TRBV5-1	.	CASSFNGQIRNTEAFF	TGCGCCAGCAGCTTTAATGGACAGATTAGGAACACTGAAGCTTTCTTT
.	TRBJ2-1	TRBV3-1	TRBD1	CASSPFGQGEQFF	TGTGCCAGCAGCCCCTTCGGACAGGGCGAGCAGTTCTTC
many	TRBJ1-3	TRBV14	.	CASSPAGTPGNTIYF	TGTGCCAGCAGCCCAGCCGGGACTCCTGGAAACACCATATATTTT
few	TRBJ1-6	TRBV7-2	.	CASSSRRRNSPLHF	TGTGCCAGCAGCTCCAGACGGAGAAATTCACCCCTCCACTTT
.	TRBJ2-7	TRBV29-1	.	CSVIGGMDRFPSYEQYF	TGCAGCGTTATTGGCGGGATGGACAGGTTCCCATCCTACGAGCAGTACTTT